The 30 T cell receptor beta chains given below trace back to one sample, sequenced in a study of blood T cells in healthy people across ages. Then a second PCR, running roughly 7 to 11 cycles, was carried out with a sample-barcoded 5' primer and a J-beta primer mix. TCRdb reanalysed the 5' RACE reads using MiXCR and keeps one entry per CDR3 protein. In the table there are approximately 800,000 distinct CDR3 sequences, about 37% of which are singletons. The sample comprised blood. The origin of the receptors is a man younger than 30 in good health.

This clonotype was counted once. As DNA, the CDR3 is TGTGCCAGCAGTCAGAGAGCGGGGGGTGACAATGAGCAGTTCTTC. It is translated as CASSQRAGGDNEQFF. The V call is TRBV28, the J call TRBJ2-1; 9 bases line up with TRBD2. This CDR3 spans 15 amino acids. V lost 5 bases to trimming and J lost 5 bases; unmatched junction nucleotides: 7. In germline, CDR1 is MDHEN, CDR2 SYDVKM.

This clonotype was observed a handful of times. J is TRBJ1-5 and V is TRBV20-1, with a possible D match to TRBD1 (6 bases). The CDR3 has 13 amino acids. The V and J ends lost 3 bases and 7 bases respectively, with 13 bases between them. Germline loops: CDR1 DFQATT, CDR2 SNEGSKA (reference sequence). DNA for the CDR3: TGCAGTGCTAGCGGAACAGGGAAGCAGCCCCAGCATTTT. It specifies CSASGTGKQPQHF.

This sequence joins TRBV6-6 and TRBJ2-3; 10 bases agree with TRBD1. The germline V gene encodes CDR1 MNHNY and CDR2 SVGAGI (reference sequence). V gave up 4 bases and J gave up 6 bases; unmatched junction bases: 4. The CDR3 has 14 residues. The CDR3 DNA follows: TGTGCCAGCAGTTCCGGGACAGGGGACGATACGCAGTATTTT. It specifies CASSSGTGDDTQYF.

This clonotype appeared a single time. V gene TRBV6-2 or TRBV6-3 combines with J gene TRBJ1-5, with TRBD1 matching 7 bases. Germline V lookup: CDR1 MNHEY, CDR2 SVGEGT. This CDR3 has 18 residues. J lost 0 bases, V lost 5 bases, and 13 bases had no gene match. The CDR3 reads CASSTSGTVFYSNQPQHF. CDR3 DNA sequence: TGTGCCAGCAGTACATCCGGGACAGTCTTTTATAGCAATCAGCCCCAGCATTTT.

For this clonotype: A junction boundary mismatches the germline segment, possibly from a read error. The chain has TRBV15 and TRBJ2-4, with D possibly being TRBD1 (5 bases). The CDR3 spans 17 residues. CDR1 is LNHNV and CDR2 is YYDKDF in the germline V gene (reference sequence). The CDR3 nucleotides are TGTGCCACCAGCAGGGCTCATAAGGGGCGAGACAAAAATATTCAGTACTTC. Encoded protein: CATSRAHKGRDKNIQYF.

As to this clonotype: A read error may account for a junction end that differs from germline. The chain links TRBV12-3 or TRBV12-4 to TRBJ1-6; tentatively, D is TRBD1 (6 bases). The CDR3 is made up of 14 amino acids. The CDR3 region is CASSPGALNSPPHF. The CDR3 coding sequence is TGTGCCAGCAGCCCAGGGGCACTGAATTCACCCCCCCACTTT.

In this sample, this clonotype turned up a few times. The chain is built from TRBV12-3 or TRBV12-4 and TRBJ1-4, with D uncertain. Trimming took off 7 bases at V and 0 bases at J, with 9 bases between the two ends. The CDR3 runs to 14 residues. The CDR3 DNA sequence: TGTGCCAGCACCGATTATGCAACTAATGAAAAACTGTTTTTT. Protein: CASTDYATNEKLFF.

The sample holds a few counts of this clonotype. J is TRBJ2-5 and V is TRBV6-6; the D is unclear. Trimming removed 4 bases from V and 2 bases from J, with 8 bases in between. CDR3 length: 13 residues. The germline CDR1 and CDR2 sequences are MNHNY and SVGAGI (reference sequence). CDR3: CASSWALQETQYF. The DNA of the CDR3 is TGTGCCAGCAGTTGGGCCTTACAAGAGACCCAGTACTTC.

This clonotype came up a few times. The chain has TRBV20-1 and TRBJ1-1; no clear D gene. Per germline, CDR1 DFQATT and CDR2 SNEGSKA (reference sequence). V was trimmed by 2 bases and J by 5 bases, leaving 12 bases between them. The CDR3 contains 13 residues. CDR3: CSARTAGRTEAFF. The CDR3 DNA reads TGCAGTGCTAGAACGGCAGGCCGGACTGAAGCTTTCTTT.

This clonotype was observed once. The chain has TRBV15 and TRBJ2-5; 10 bases fit TRBD1. CDR1 is LNHNV, CDR2 YYDKDF, per germline (reference sequence). The CDR3 runs to 16 residues. Trimming took 3 bases from V and 11 from J; bases not matched to a gene: 15. The CDR3 region is CATSSPGQGRVNEQYF. CDR3 sequence (DNA): TGTGCCACCAGCAGCCCGGGACAGGGGAGGGTCAATGAGCAGTACTTC.

The chain recombines TRBV9 with TRBJ1-2; TRBD1 agrees at 7 bases. The CDR3 sequence is 15 residues long. The V gene's germline CDR1 is SGDLS and CDR2 YYNGEE. V gave up 4 bases and J gave up 2 bases; unmatched junction bases: 8. CDR3 DNA sequence: TGTGCCAGCAGCCCGGGGACAGATTCCAACTATGGCTACACCTTC. This gives the protein CASSPGTDSNYGYTF.

This clonotype was counted a few times. The chain joins TRBV4-3 to TRBJ2-3; TRBD2 matches at 8 bases. This CDR3 has 17 residues. Germline CDR1 LGHNA, CDR2 YSLEER. The trim removed 0 bases at V and 2 bases at J, leaving 7 bases unmatched. The CDR3: CASSQEFGGGTTDTQYF. For the CDR3, the DNA is TGCGCCAGCAGCCAAGAATTCGGCGGGGGGACCACAGATACGCAGTATTTT.

In its sample, this clonotype was seen a few times. The germline gene is not matched at one end of the junction; a read error may be the cause. V is TRBV18 and J is TRBJ1-6; 9 nucleotides agree with TRBD1. The CDR3 covers 14 residues. The V gene's germline CDR1 is KGHSH and CDR2 LQKENI. CDR3 in amino acids: CASSGTGINSPPHF. The CDR3 DNA sequence: TGTGCCAGCTCAGGGACAGGGATCAATTCACCCCCCCACTTT.

The chain carries TRBV6-2 or TRBV6-3 and TRBJ1-4; unclear D gene. The germline CDR1 and CDR2 sequences are MNHEY and SVGEGT. Trimming left V 5 bases short and J 6 bases short, with 13 bases between. The CDR3 runs to 14 residues. For the CDR3, the DNA is TGTGCCAGCAGTCTTCCGTCGCACGATGAAAAACTGTTTTTT. Its translation is CASSLPSHDEKLFF.

This clonotype came up a few times. This rearrangement joins TRBV27 to TRBJ2-3, with no clear D. Germline V gene data show CDR1 as MNHEY and CDR2 as SMNVEV (reference sequence). V gave up 3 bases and J gave up 0 bases, with 10 bases separating them. This CDR3 contains 15 residues. The CDR3 reads CASSFEPLSTDTQYF. The CDR3 nucleotides read TGTGCCAGCAGTTTTGAACCACTTAGCACAGATACGCAGTATTTT.

This clonotype was recorded a few times. The rearrangement links TRBV9 to TRBJ2-2; D is unresolved. The CDR3 covers 14 residues. V was shortened by 6 bases and J by 0 bases, with 9 bases between the two germline ends. CDR1 and CDR2 from the germline V gene are SGDLS and YYNGEE. The CDR3 region is CASTEQPNTGELFF. The CDR3 nucleotides are TGTGCCAGCACCGAGCAGCCGAACACCGGGGAGCTGTTTTTT. Complete variable domain (other parts from reference TRBV9 and TRBJ2-2): DSGVTQTPKHLITATGQRVTLRCSPRSGDLSVYWYQQSLDQGLQFLIQYYNGEERAKGNILERFSAQQFPDLHSELNLSSLELGDSALYFCASTEQPNTGELFFGEGSRLTVL.

The chain is built from TRBV20-1 and TRBJ2-1; perhaps TRBD1 as D (5 bases). Germline CDR1 and CDR2: DFQATT and SNEGSKA (reference sequence). Deletions cut 0 bases from V and 7 bases from J, with 16 bases between. This CDR3 spans 15 amino acids. The CDR3 here is CSARDLDTFRNEQFF. In DNA form, the CDR3 reads TGCAGTGCTAGAGATCTGGACACCTTTAGGAATGAGCAGTTCTTC.

V usage is TRBV4-1 and J usage is TRBJ1-5, with 7 bases identical to TRBD1. The CDR3 covers 16 residues. From germline, CDR1 is MGHRA and CDR2 YSYEKL. V dropped 1 base and J dropped 5; count of bases not matched to a gene: 8. DNA of the CDR3: TGCGCCAGCAGCCAAGCTCAGGGGGAGACTTATCAGCCCCAGCATTTT. Translating gives CASSQAQGETYQPQHF.

Many counts were recorded for this clonotype. This rearrangement joins TRBV7-9 to TRBJ2-5; D remains ambiguous. Looked up from germline, CDR1 is SEHNR and CDR2 is FQNEAQ (reference sequence). Trimming removed 0 bases from V and 1 base from J, with 6 bases in between. The CDR3 runs 14 residues. In DNA form, the CDR3 reads TGTGCCAGCAGCTTAGCAGGGATCCAAGAGACCCAGTACTTC. It codes for CASSLAGIQETQYF.

The chain links TRBV5-1 to TRBJ2-1; 7 nucleotides agree with TRBD1. CDR1 and CDR2 (germline): SGHRS, YFSETQ. CDR3 length: 15 residues. V lost 2 bases to trimming and J lost 0 bases; unmatched junction nucleotides: 2. The CDR3 protein is CASSFGTASYNEQFF. The CDR3, as DNA: TGCGCCAGCAGCTTCGGGACAGCCTCCTACAATGAGCAGTTCTTC.

This chain connects TRBV7-2 to TRBJ2-1; no definite D call. CDR1 SGHTA and CDR2 FQGNSA come from the germline V gene. The CDR3 sequence is 13 residues long. Deletions cut 4 bases from V and 12 bases from J, with 16 bases between. The CDR3 sequence is CASSSKTYSVQFF. CDR3 coding DNA: TGTGCCAGCAGCTCCAAAACTTACAGTGTGCAGTTCTTC.

This clonotype was detected a few times. This chain joins TRBV5-1 and TRBJ2-7, with 8 bases fitting TRBD2. Per germline, CDR1 SGHRS and CDR2 YFSETQ. CDR3 size: 16 residues. V lost 4 bases to trimming and J lost 5 bases; unmatched junction nucleotides: 14. The CDR3 region is CASSPPVAGGLDEQYF. Here the CDR3 DNA reads TGCGCCAGCAGCCCACCCGTTGCGGGGGGCCTTGACGAGCAGTACTTC.

This clonotype was seen a single time. This may arise from a read error, as a much more abundant clone is one base away. This chain links TRBV30 with TRBJ1-2; the D is unclear. The V end lost 0 bases, the J end lost 6 bases, and 8 bases lay between the germline ends. Germline V gene sequence: CDR1 GTSNPN, CDR2 SVGIG (reference sequence). The length of the CDR3 is 12 residues. Written as DNA, the CDR3 is TGTGCCTGGAGTGTACTCGACGATGGCTACACCTTC. This translates into CAWSVLDDGYTF.

This clonotype was detected many times. This chain joins TRBV4-3 and TRBJ2-5, with unresolved D. The CDR3 loop spans 15 amino acids. V was trimmed by 0 bases and J by 2 bases, leaving 10 bases between them. The germline CDR1 and CDR2 sequences are LGHNA and YSLEER. The CDR3 reads CASSQDRWRQETQYF. The CDR3 DNA reads TGCGCCAGCAGCCAAGATCGGTGGAGACAAGAGACCCAGTACTTC.

J is TRBJ2-1 and V is TRBV11-2; 10 bases align to TRBD2. The CDR3 runs to 14 residues. CDR1 is SGHAT, CDR2 FQNNGV, per germline. J lost 7 bases, V lost 5 bases, and 5 bases had no gene match. In nucleotides, the CDR3 is TGTGCCAGCAGCGAGCGGGGGGGCAGAAATGAGCAGTTCTTC. Translating it yields CASSERGGRNEQFF.

The V call is TRBV20-1, the J call TRBJ1-4; unclear D gene. V was clipped by 3 bases and J by 8 bases, with 13 bases between them. Germline loops: CDR1 DFQATT, CDR2 SNEGSKA (reference sequence). The CDR3 loop spans 13 amino acids. CDR3 amino acids: CSASTGEAEKLFF. CDR3 DNA: TGCAGTGCTAGTACGGGCGAGGCCGAAAAACTGTTTTTT.

A word on this clonotype: At one end the junction does not follow the germline gene, possibly because of a read error. This chain links TRBV7-9 with TRBJ1-2; unclear D gene. Germline CDR1 is SEHNR and CDR2 is FQNEAQ (reference sequence). CDR3 length equals 13 residues. The DNA of the CDR3 is TGTGCCGGCAGCTTAGCGCCTATCTATGGCTACACCTTC. Translated, it gives CAGSLAPIYGYTF.

This clonotype showed up just once. One end of the junction is discordant with germline, which a read error may explain. V gene TRBV25-1 combines with J gene TRBJ1-6; D is unresolved. The CDR3 is 15 residues long. Germline V lookup: CDR1 MGHDK, CDR2 SYGVNS. CDR3 nucleotides: TGTGCCAGCGGTGAATCGGTCGCGGGTAATTCACCCCTCCACTTT. Translating it yields CASGESVAGNSPLHF.

The V gene is TRBV7-2, the J gene TRBJ2-7; TRBD2 is a possible D gene (5 bases). CDR3 length: 17 amino acids. V was clipped by 7 bases and J by 7 bases, with 29 bases between them. Germline V CDR1 and CDR2: SGHTA, FQGNSA. DNA of the CDR3: TGTGCCAGCACGGAATGGAGGACCGCCGACCCCTACAATGAGCAGTACTTC. Translated: CASTEWRTADPYNEQYF.

In its sample, this clonotype was seen a few times. V usage is TRBV7-9 and J usage is TRBJ1-6, with 7 bases fitting TRBD1. Germline-derived CDR1 and CDR2 are SEHNR and FQNEAQ (reference sequence). The junction had 1 base not matched to a gene; V was cut back by 3 bases and J by 2 bases. The CDR3 loop spans 15 amino acids. The CDR3 DNA is TGTGCCAGCAGCTTCGGGACAGCCTATAATTCACCCCTCCACTTT. Protein sequence: CASSFGTAYNSPLHF.